A selection of T cell receptor beta chains follows, all from one sample in a study of cytomegalovirus exposure and HLA in healthy donors. The data were produced by immunoSEQ multiplex PCR, yet TCRdb's version contains in-frame clones alone and is incomplete. The table has 110,000 to 150,000 clones, 73% seen once. Sequenced: PBMCs. The receptors were gathered from a human donor in good health. The CDR3 runs from the conserved cysteine through the conserved F or W. The D gene is left open where the match is weak. The size entry is marked missing in some rows and otherwise reads once, few, many or a size class.

-	TRBV2	-	TRBJ2-7	CASSERTGAYEQYF	TGTGCCAGCAGTGAGAGAACTGGAGCCTACGAGCAGTACTTC
-	TRBV4-1	-	TRBJ2-7	CASSQRLTSYHEQYF	TGCGCCAGCAGCCAACGGCTAACTAGTTACCACGAGCAGTACTTC
-	TRBV6-4	TRBD1	TRBJ1-1	CASRQGDPEAFF	TGTGCCAGCAGACAGGGGGATCCTGAAGCTTTCTTT
-	TRBV13	-	TRBJ1-4	CASSLGAFRRNEKLFF	TGTGCCAGCAGCTTAGGGGCGTTTAGGAGAAATGAAAAACTGTTTTTT
-	TRBV7-3	-	TRBJ2-2	CASSSTGNTGELFF	TGTGCCAGCAGCTCCACAGGGAACACCGGGGAGCTGTTTTTT
-	TRBV5-1	TRBD1	TRBJ2-7	CASSSSGTGPPEQYF	TGCGCCAGCAGCTCCTCCGGGACAGGGCCCCCCGAGCAGTACTTC
-	TRBV14	-	TRBJ2-7	CASSRGEAYEQYF	TGTGCCAGCAGCCGGGGGGAGGCCTACGAGCAGTACTTC
once	TRBV27	TRBD2	TRBJ2-7	CASSWTSGTYEQYF	TGTGCCAGCAGTTGGACTAGCGGGACCTACGAGCAGTACTTC
-	TRBV19	TRBD1	TRBJ2-2	CASSMDRGTGELFF	TGTGCCAGTAGTATGGACAGGGGGACCGGGGAGCTGTTTTTT
-	TRBV2	TRBD1	TRBJ2-7	CASSTGTGGYEQYF	TGTGCCAGCAGTACCGGGACAGGGGGGTACGAGCAGTACTTC
-	TRBV5-6	-	TRBJ2-3	CASSQGGRSTDTQYF	TGTGCCAGCAGCCAGGGGGGCAGGAGCACAGATACGCAGTATTTT
-	TRBV29-1	-	TRBJ1-4	CSVSGRGNEKLFF	TGCAGCGTTTCAGGGCGTGGTAATGAAAAACTGTTTTTT
-	TRBV28	TRBD2	TRBJ2-4	CASRPTTSGRNIQYF	TGTGCCAGCAGGCCAACTACTAGCGGGAGAAACATTCAGTACTTC
-	TRBV7-9	-	TRBJ1-2	CASSRPGGVYYGYTF	TGTGCCAGCAGCCGTCCGGGAGGGGTTTACTATGGCTACACCTTC
once	TRBV2	-	TRBJ1-1	CASRRDEAFF	TGTGCCAGCAGGCGAGATGAAGCTTTCTTT
-	TRBV2	TRBD1	TRBJ1-1	CASSEAAGGEAFF	TGTGCCAGCAGTGAGGCGGCAGGGGGGGAAGCTTTCTTT
-	TRBV11-2	-	TRBJ2-2	CASSPLGGQNTGELFF	TGTGCCAGCAGCCCCTTGGGGGGGCAGAACACCGGGGAGCTGTTTTTT
once	TRBV5-1	-	TRBJ2-3	CASSGELADTQYF	TGCGCCAGCAGCGGCGAACTAGCAGATACGCAGTATTTT
-	TRBV7-6	TRBD1	TRBJ2-3	CASSHGTGVRTDTQYF	TGTGCCAGCAGCCACGGGACAGGGGTTAGGACAGATACGCAGTATTTT
-	TRBV11-2	-	TRBJ2-3	CASSASRGRGTSTDTQYF	TGTGCCAGCAGCGCGTCAAGAGGGCGGGGTACTAGCACAGATACGCAGTATTTT
-	TRBV28	-	TRBJ1-5	CASSLIGGGAQPQHF	TGTGCCAGCAGTTTAATAGGGGGGGGAGCTCAGCCCCAGCATTTT
-	TRBV6-1	TRBD2	TRBJ2-2	CASTGLATIGELFF	TGTGCCAGCACGGGACTAGCTACAATCGGGGAGCTGTTTTTT
-	TRBV15	-	TRBJ1-1	CATSTDGAEAFF	TGTGCCACCAGCACTGACGGGGCTGAAGCTTTCTTT
-	TRBV6-5	TRBD1	TRBJ1-1	CASRYNRGENTEAFF	TGTGCCAGCAGGTATAACAGGGGAGAGAACACTGAAGCTTTCTTT
once	TRBV5-6	TRBD2	TRBJ2-2	CASSSPASGGWELFF	TGTGCCAGCAGCTCGCCGGCTAGCGGGGGATGGGAGCTGTTTTTT
-	TRBV29-1	-	TRBJ2-7	CSVEDWQGEQYF	TGCAGCGTTGAAGATTGGCAGGGAGAGCAGTACTTC
-	TRBV19	-	TRBJ1-1	CASRKTDREAFF	TGTGCCAGTCGAAAGACAGACCGTGAAGCTTTCTTT